These 26 T cell receptor beta chains were sequenced from one sample in a study of CD8 T cells in Susac syndrome. After extraction with the RNeasy kit, 0.5 to 1 ug of the RNA was reverse transcribed using random hexamers. Each CDR3 protein is one row after TCRdb ran MiXCR on the immunoSEQ multiplex PCR reads. The sample lists fewer than 80,000 distinct CDR3 sequences, 95% seen once, with 0.2% to 0.25% in the top ten. Sequencing was carried out using CD8+ T cells from PBMCs. Receptors originate from a human donor in good health.

V usage is TRBV29-1 and J usage is TRBJ2-1; D perhaps matches TRBD1 (6 bases). The CDR3 is made up of 14 amino acids. Germline-derived CDR1 and CDR2 are SQVTM and ANQGSEA. V shed 6 bases and J shed 0 bases, with 12 bases lying between them. CDR3 sequence reads: CSVLTGGSYNEQFF. The CDR3 DNA follows: TGCAGCGTGTTGACAGGAGGCTCCTACAATGAGCAGTTCTTC.

This chain links TRBV4-2 with TRBJ2-5; 13 positions agree with TRBD2. Trimming took 3 bases from V and 4 from J; bases not matched to a gene: 8. The CDR3 spans 17 residues. The germline gives CDR1 LGHNA, CDR2 YNFKEQ. The DNA for the CDR3 is TGTGCCAGCAGCCACGGACTAGCGGGGGCCCTGGGAGAGACCCAGTACTTC. Protein sequence: CASSHGLAGALGETQYF.

The chain carries TRBV6-1 and TRBJ2-1, with 7 bases lining up with TRBD2. The V gene's germline CDR1 is MNHNS and CDR2 SASEGT. Trimming at V came to 7 bases and at J to 2 bases, leaving 11 bases not matched to a gene. The CDR3 extends over 16 amino acids. The CDR3: CASITWGEGTYNEQFF. CDR3 bases: TGTGCCAGCATCACCTGGGGGGAGGGAACCTACAATGAGCAGTTCTTC.

This chain connects TRBV27 to TRBJ1-2; 7 bases match TRBD1. With 8 bases clipped from V and 8 bases from J, the junction kept 8 bases outside the gene matches. CDR1 and CDR2 from the germline V gene are MNHEY and SMNVEV (reference sequence). The CDR3 spans 12 residues. The CDR3 region is CASSTGSIGYTF. DNA of the CDR3: TGTGCCAGCTCGACAGGGTCTATCGGCTACACCTTC.

The V and J genes are TRBV4-3 and TRBJ2-2; 8 bases map to TRBD2. Trimming at V came to 4 bases and at J to 2 bases, leaving 3 bases not matched to a gene. Germline V CDR1 and CDR2: LGHNA, YSLEER. The CDR3 is made up of 15 amino acids. The CDR3 loop is CASSPLAGNTGELFF. The CDR3, as DNA: TGCGCCAGCAGCCCCCTAGCGGGTAACACCGGGGAGCTGTTTTTT.

The chain links TRBV5-8 to TRBJ2-1; D not resolved. The CDR3 extends over 13 amino acids. Germline CDR1 SGHTS, CDR2 YDEGEE. V lost 0 bases and J lost 4, with 5 bases in between. CDR3 coding DNA: TGTGCCAGCAGCTTGGCTAAGTACAATGAGCAGTTCTTC. This sequence encodes CASSLAKYNEQFF.

The J gene is TRBJ2-1, the V gene TRBV9; 9 nucleotides line up with TRBD2. The junction had 10 bases not matched to a gene; V was cut back by 6 bases and J by 6 bases. The germline CDR1 and CDR2 sequences are SGDLS and YYNGEE. CDR3 size: 15 residues. CDR3 DNA: TGTGCCAGCACCCCAGAGGCGGGGGGGCTCAATGAGCAGTTCTTC. It is translated as CASTPEAGGLNEQFF. The full variable domain, completed using reference TRBV9 and TRBJ2-1, is DSGVTQTPKHLITATGQRVTLRCSPRSGDLSVYWYQQSLDQGLQFLIQYYNGEERAKGNILERFSAQQFPDLHSELNLSSLELGDSALYFCASTPEAGGLNEQFFGPGTRLTVL.

V gene TRBV29-1 combines with J gene TRBJ2-1; 7 bases match TRBD1. Germline values: CDR1 SQVTM, CDR2 ANQGSEA. Trimming took 6 bases from V and 6 from J; bases not matched to a gene: 8. The length of the CDR3 is 13 residues. In nucleotides, the CDR3 is TGCAGCGTCAAACAGGGGCTCAGCAATGAGCAGTTCTTC. Amino acid sequence: CSVKQGLSNEQFF.

This clonotype has a single count. Written as DNA, the CDR3 is TGTGCCAGCAGCTTAGGCAGCGGCCACACCGGGGAGCTGTTTTTT. It is translated as CASSLGSGHTGELFF. The J gene is TRBJ2-2, the V gene TRBV11-1; a possible D gene is TRBD2 (5 bases). Germline V lookup: CDR1 SGHAT, CDR2 FQDESV (reference sequence). This CDR3 contains 15 residues. Trimming removed 1 base at V and 3 bases at J, with 9 bases between. The variable domain in full, with the rest retrieved from reference TRBV11-1 and TRBJ2-2, is EAEVAQSPRYKITEKSQAVAFWCDPISGHATLYWYRQILGQGPELLVQFQDESVVDDSQLPKDRFSAERLKGVDSTLKIQPAELGDSAMYLCASSLGSGHTGELFFGEGSRLTVL.

The chain combines TRBV7-8 with TRBJ1-1, with 8 bases identical to TRBD1. The CDR3 has 15 residues. Germline V gives CDR1 SGHVS, CDR2 FQNEAQ. V dropped 5 bases and J dropped 3; count of bases not matched to a gene: 8. The CDR3 reads CASSLDPGGYTEAFF. The CDR3, as DNA: TGTGCCAGCAGCCTCGACCCAGGGGGCTACACTGAAGCTTTCTTT. Looking up the rest from reference TRBV7-8 and TRBJ1-1 gives the full variable domain: GAGVSQSPRYKVAKRGQDVALRCDPISGHVSLFWYQQALGQGPEFLTYFQNEAQLDKSGLPSDRFFAERPEGSVSTLKIQRTQQEDSAVYLCASSLDPGGYTEAFFGQGTRLTVV.

The CDR3 spells CASSPGQLNEQFF. In DNA form, the CDR3 reads TGTGCCAGCAGCCCGGGACAACTCAATGAGCAGTTCTTC. This chain links TRBV7-8 with TRBJ2-1; the D gene is possibly TRBD1 (6 bases). Trimming removed 5 bases at V and 6 bases at J, with 11 bases between. CDR3 length: 13 residues. Germline assignment: CDR1 SGHVS and CDR2 FQNEAQ.

This clonotype is a singleton in its sample. The chain couples TRBV5-6 to TRBJ2-2; D not resolved. The V gene's germline CDR1 is SGHDT and CDR2 YYEEEE. V was shortened by 6 bases and J by 1 base, with 10 bases between the two germline ends. The CDR3 is 14 amino acids. CDR3 amino acids: CASIGTENTGELFF. The CDR3 DNA is TGTGCCAGCATCGGTACCGAGAACACCGGGGAGCTGTTTTTT.

V gene TRBV11-2 combines with J gene TRBJ2-5; TRBD2 matches at 8 bases. V shed 7 bases, J shed 5 bases, and the junction held 6 bases outside the gene matches. Germline CDR1 and CDR2: SGHAT and FQNNGV. The CDR3 sequence is 13 residues long. CDR3 loop: CASKISGEETQYF. The CDR3 DNA reads as TGTGCCAGCAAGATTAGCGGGGAGGAGACCCAGTACTTC.

The chain is built from TRBV3-1 and TRBJ2-5; TRBD2 matches at 11 bases. The V and J ends lost 0 bases and 9 bases, in that order; junction bases with no gene match: 12. The germline gives CDR1 LGHDT, CDR2 YNNKEL (reference sequence). The CDR3 loop spans 17 amino acids. CDR3 nucleotide sequence: TGTGCCAGCAGCCAAGATCTACTAGCGGGGGCCACGAAGGCCCAGTACTTC. Protein product: CASSQDLLAGATKAQYF.

DNA of the CDR3: TGTGCCAGCAGTCCCGGACAGGGGGGGAGGACCCAGTACTTC. This translates into CASSPGQGGRTQYF. The V gene is TRBV27, the J gene TRBJ2-5; TRBD1 aligns across 10 bases. The CDR3 covers 14 residues. Looked up from germline, CDR1 is MNHEY and CDR2 is SMNVEV (reference sequence). With 5 bases clipped from V and 7 bases from J, the junction kept 7 bases outside the gene matches.

The chain joins TRBV7-9 to TRBJ2-1, with 9 bases matching TRBD1. V shed 7 bases and J 7 bases; nucleotides not matched to a gene: 8. CDR3 length equals 14 residues. Per germline, CDR1 SEHNR and CDR2 FQNEAQ (reference sequence). CDR3 sequence: CASTSDRGGNEQFF. The CDR3 region has the DNA TGTGCCAGCACCTCGGACAGGGGTGGAAATGAGCAGTTCTTC.

The chain links TRBV9 to TRBJ2-3; D might be TRBD2 (5 bases). Germline lookup yields CDR1 SGDLS and CDR2 YYNGEE. The CDR3 extends over 12 amino acids. V was pared by 0 bases and J by 9 bases, with 8 bases between. CDR3 coding DNA: TGTGCCAGCAGCGTAGGAGAGGGAACGCAGTATTTT. Translated: CASSVGEGTQYF. The variable domain in full, completed from reference TRBV9 and TRBJ2-3, reads DSGVTQTPKHLITATGQRVTLRCSPRSGDLSVYWYQQSLDQGLQFLIQYYNGEERAKGNILERFSAQQFPDLHSELNLSSLELGDSALYFCASSVGEGTQYFGPGTRLTVL.

The J gene is TRBJ2-6, the V gene TRBV7-8; D gene ambiguous. V lost 0 bases, J lost 5 bases, and 23 bases lay in between. The germline gives CDR1 SGHVS, CDR2 FQNEAQ. This CDR3 region has 20 residues. The CDR3, as DNA: TGTGCCAGCAGCTTAGCGGTCGAAGGTGCCTTGAGCGAATGGGCCAACGTCCTGACTTTC. Translating gives CASSLAVEGALSEWANVLTF.

J is TRBJ2-7 and V is TRBV5-1; D is unclear. CDR3 length: 14 residues. Germline V gene lookup returns CDR1 SGHRS and CDR2 YFSETQ. Trimming shortened V by 0 bases and J by 0 bases, and 7 bases separated the two germline ends. The CDR3 nucleotides read TGCGCCAGCAGCTTGGTGTCCAGCTCCTACGAGCAGTACTTC. Its translation is CASSLVSSSYEQYF.

The gene calls are TRBV13 and TRBJ1-1, with D unresolved. The CDR3 consists of 12 residues. Trimming cost V 3 bases and J 6 bases, with 8 bases left between them. Germline lookup yields CDR1 PRHDT and CDR2 FYEKMQ (reference sequence). CDR3 loop: CASSFAPSEAFF. DNA for the CDR3: TGTGCCAGCAGCTTCGCTCCCTCTGAAGCTTTCTTT.

This clonotype was observed a single time. The chain joins TRBV7-9 to TRBJ2-6, with 8 bases that match TRBD1. J gave up 1 base and V 5 bases, and 13 bases lay outside the gene matches. CDR1 is SEHNR and CDR2 is FQNEAQ in the germline V gene (reference sequence). There are 19 residues in the CDR3. The CDR3 protein is CASSPLPGQEVSGANVLTF. The CDR3 nucleotides are TGTGCCAGCAGCCCTCTCCCGGGACAGGAGGTATCTGGGGCCAACGTCCTGACTTTC. Complete variable domain (other parts from reference TRBV7-9 and TRBJ2-6): DTGVSQNPRHKITKRGQNVTFRCDPISEHNRLYWYRQTLGQGPEFLTYFQNEAQLEKSRLLSDRFSAERPKGSFSTLEIQRTEQGDSAMYLCASSPLPGQEVSGANVLTFGAGSRLTVL.

The J gene is TRBJ2-2, the V gene TRBV6-2 or TRBV6-3, with D unresolved. Germline values: CDR1 MNHEY, CDR2 SVGEGT. The CDR3 has 12 amino acids. V lost 1 base and J lost 3, with 0 bases in between. Here the CDR3 DNA reads TGTGCCAGCAGTTACTACACCGGGGAGCTGTTTTTT. Protein: CASSYYTGELFF.

The chain combines TRBV28 with TRBJ2-5, with D possibly matching TRBD1 (6 bases). The CDR3 runs 14 residues. CDR1 MDHEN and CDR2 SYDVKM come from the germline V gene. V was shortened by 9 bases and J by 4 bases, with 18 bases between the two germline ends. The CDR3 DNA reads TGTGCCAGTCAACCCAACAGGGAGAGAGAGACCCAGTACTTC. It codes for CASQPNRERETQYF.

The sample holds one count of this clonotype. The gene calls are TRBV5-1 and TRBJ1-1; 8 nucleotides match TRBD1. The V gene end was trimmed by 0 bases and the J gene end by 7 bases; junction bases not matched to a gene: 8. Germline V lookup: CDR1 SGHRS, CDR2 YFSETQ. The CDR3 loop spans 15 amino acids. In nucleotides, the CDR3 is TGCGCCAGCAGCTTGGTTTCAGGGGGCTTTGATGAAGCTTTCTTT. Translating gives CASSLVSGGFDEAFF. Complete variable domain (other parts from reference TRBV5-1 and TRBJ1-1): KAGVTQTPRYLIKTRGQQVTLSCSPISGHRSVSWYQQTPGQGLQFLFEYFSETQRNKGNFPGRFSGRQFSNSRSEMNVSTLELGDSALYLCASSLVSGGFDEAFFGQGTRLTVV.

This chain connects TRBV2 to TRBJ2-1; 8 bases line up with TRBD2. Germline lookup yields CDR1 SNHLY and CDR2 FYNNEI. The J segment lost 7 bases and the V segment lost 2 bases, leaving 7 bases of the junction unmatched. CDR3 length: 15 residues. The CDR3 region is CASSEWRGAMNEQFF. In DNA, the CDR3 is TGTGCCAGCAGTGAATGGCGGGGGGCAATGAATGAGCAGTTCTTC.

The J gene is TRBJ1-6, the V gene TRBV15; D is unresolved. The length of the CDR3 is 17 residues. Germline V CDR1 and CDR2: LNHNV, YYDKDF (reference sequence). Between the trimmed V and J ends, which lost 0 bases and 6 bases, there was a span of 15 bases. CDR3 amino acids: CATSRDRPGESNSPLHF. Written as DNA, the CDR3 is TGTGCCACCAGCAGAGATCGACCCGGGGAAAGTAATTCACCCCTCCACTTT.